The entry below describes one T cell receptor (beta chain). The specificity of this receptor is unknown. It has no much larger one-base neighbor in the sample; base qualities were not kept. Receptor libraries were prepared by the immunoSEQ multiplex PCR assay. For the multiplex PCR, a mixture combining 60 forward primers for TCR Vbeta segments and 13 reverse primers for TCR Jbeta segments was used. The CDR3 region of rearranged TCR beta genes was amplified from genomic DNA with a multiplex PCR assay. On the Illumina HiSeq System, the amplified TCR beta libraries were sequenced as 87-base-pair reads. The authors' analysis ran thus. A later analysis counted approximately 74 million unique TCR beta chains across the approximately 700 repertoires, and some 11 million of these chains were shared by at least two donors. Raw reads were error-corrected and collapsed into unique sequences with a nearest-neighbor algorithm that merged closely related sequences to remove PCR and sequencing errors. CDR3 sequences were aligned to IMGT reference sequences to assign V, D and J gene segments. For a sequence to be retained, a match of at least six nucleotides was required to both a V gene segment and a J gene segment. A rearrangement was called productive if the CDR3 had no stop codons and remained in frame with V and J, and every other rearrangement was called non-productive. Following IMGT convention, CDR3 was defined as the stretch from the second conserved V-encoded cysteine to the conserved J-encoded phenylalanine. The earlier analysis of roughly 590 of the donors excluded any sequence lacking an unambiguous match to a single V gene segment. An earlier analysis of about 600 of the donors called V segments functional above 56.7% productive rearrangements and segregating when the between-donor standard deviation exceeded 5%. To diagnose cytomegalovirus status from the catalog of TCR beta chain sequences, a statistical classification framework was built. A later analysis assigned V and J genes by comparing TCR nucleotide sequences with IMGT/GENE-DB human TR gene sequences. Using the TCRdist pipeline, a later analysis assigned CDR3 sequences along with most-parsimonious VDJ recombination scenarios. In a later analysis, each TCR beta chain was defined by its CDR3 amino acid sequence together with its V-gene family, and reads without a unique V-gene family were excluded. As a way to deal with suspected cross-contamination and a sequencing artifact, a later analysis dropped 450 to 600 nucleotide sequences that were highly shared and had low generation probability. For each public chain, a later analysis derived a clonal expansion index from normalized ranks of inferred template counts within each repertoire. In a later analysis, generation probabilities were computed using a VDJ recombination model fitted to out-of-frame rearrangements, and the results were checked against IGoR. A later analysis scored TCR-TCR, TCR-HLA and TCR-CMV co-occurrence with hypergeometric tests, applying a repertoire-size bias correction to TCR pairs. In a later analysis, false discovery rates were estimated by permuting HLA or CMV assignments 20 times. A later analysis grouped co-occurring TCRs with DBSCAN, adding TCRdist sequence similarity when clustering within HLA-allele-positive subsets. Repertoires with fewer than 30,000 or more than 120,000 public chains were left out of co-occurrence clustering, as were a few repertoires with anomalous nucleotide sharing. The source is immuneACCESS, and TCRdb retained only in-frame sequences with V and J called. Part of the clones is not carried over; for the studies checked, unresolved V genes explain less than half of this, and the remainder is unexplained. V, J and clone size are those of that table, while D and trimming were read from the DNA. The sample data list some 160,000 clones, and 77% of these were observed just once. Clones ranked in the top ten supply roughly 1.5% of the sample.

The cohort consisted of fewer than 700 healthy bone marrow donors. Cohort members were all nominally healthy when sampled, although unrecorded immune exposures were likely present. The donor was CMV seronegative and was included in the group of 352 seronegative cohort members. A peripheral blood sample was provided by each donor, and peripheral blood mononuclear cells were used for TCR beta sequencing. Genomic DNA was extracted from the blood cell samples with the Qiagen DNeasy Blood Extraction Kit. The germline V gene (reference sequence) sets CDR1 to LNHNV and CDR2 to YYDKDF. The CDR3 holds 13 amino acids from the cysteine to the phenylalanine. Only CDR3 DNA is held: 39 bases, read in frame from base 1. V loses 3 bases, J loses 5 bases, and the germline ends lie 10 bases apart. The data were obtained in a study of cytomegalovirus exposure and HLA in healthy donors (dated by TCRdb to the late 2010s). About the full investigation: According to an earlier analysis of 587 of the donors, about 190 million T cells yielded 95 million to 140 million unique TCR beta sequences and approximately 300 Gb of sequence data. Roughly 300 gigabases of sequencing data and 91 million or so unique TCR sequences made up an early release that covered nearly 650 HLA-typed donors. Of the roughly 400 genotyped donors, roughly 85% fell in the genetic ancestry cluster associated with self-reported Caucasian donors. The aim of the study was to test whether cataloging public T cell receptors could identify signatures of past pathogen exposure. The study used immunosequencing to profile the T cell repertoires of approximately 650 subjects and linked those repertoires to cytomegalovirus serostatus. Besides the first cohort of roughly 700 subjects, a separate validation cohort made up of 120 different subjects was used. The study combined high-throughput TCR immunosequencing, statistical association of individual TCRs with disease status, and machine learning to predict cytomegalovirus infection status. A later analysis re-examined previously published TCR beta repertoires from just over 650 donors and added high-resolution HLA genotyping to investigate patterns of TCR occurrence. Rather than using new phenotypic data, the later analysis identified candidate immune exposures from TCR beta sequences and from how often those sequences occurred across donors. In an earlier analysis of a few hundred of the donors, high-throughput TCR beta sequencing was used to judge whether each TCR beta V gene segment behaved as functional or pseudogenic. Alongside the repertoire data, information on donor age, sex, ethnicity and CMV serostatus was compiled. In a later genetic analysis, genome-wide SNP genotypes for about 65% of the 666 donors were used, and that subset was treated as a discovery cohort. Every discovery cohort repertoire had been produced on one sequencing platform. HLA typing included class I and class II loci at four-digit resolution. Typing coverage differed by locus: A, B, C, DRB1 and DQB1 were typed in about 620-640 donors, DQA1 in 500 to 550, DPA1 in 606, and DPB1 in just under 490. Because of strong linkage in the cohort, roughly 5 DR-DQ haplotypes were treated as single units for association and clustering. Among some 410 genotyped donors of the cohort, an average of approximately 240,000 unique TCR beta nucleotide sequences was sequenced per donor, of which 15% to 20% were non-productive. Overall results and qualifications from the work: A few of the identified cytomegalovirus-associated TCR beta chains were confirmed in vitro to be specific for cytomegalovirus antigens. A total of about 180 TCR beta chains were listed by the study as associated with cytomegalovirus. The sequencing pipeline was judged likely to have produced a cluster of highly shared sequence variants as a technical artifact. The presence/absence analyses assumed that sequencing depth was roughly uniform across donors, and that assumption may not be true. Most CMV-associated TCR beta chains appeared to be HLA-restricted in a later analysis, and the HLA associations seemed to be driven largely by CMV exposure. Most TCR sequences were observed very rarely across donors, whereas some public TCRs were present in many individuals. In an earlier analysis of more than 500 of the donors, most TCR beta V segments appeared in productive rearrangements about 87% or about 30% of the time, broadly matching IMGT annotations. In a later analysis, the rate of TCR association differed among HLA loci, with DRB1 alleles having the most associated TCRs and HLA-C alleles having the fewest. The authors suggested that the approach could potentially be extended to other disease states and immunological phenotypes. According to a later genetic analysis, donors in an Asian-associated ancestry cluster had fewer N-insertions in productive TCRs than the approximately 630-donor mean. At a false discovery rate of 0.05, a later analysis linked 16,000 or so TCR beta sequences to specific HLA alleles. Assigning TCR associations to individual alleles was difficult when HLA alleles, especially DR and DQ, strongly co-occurred. Correlated functional status among segregating V segments might be attributable to linkage disequilibrium, but an unknown experimental factor could not be ruled out. Because counts were too low, around 18 rarely observed V segments, including chromosome 9 orphons, were left out of the earlier analysis of 587 of the donors. A further reported finding was that TCR beta sequences accurately predicted the HLA-A and HLA-B alleles for most subjects in the first cohort. Because HLA typing was missing for some donors at each locus, association tests included only the typed subset. For the cohort, immune exposure information was limited to CMV serostatus. Compared with equally common non-associated chains, HLA-associated TCR beta chains in a later analysis were more clonally expanded and had lower generation probabilities. In this cohort, only TCR beta chains were sequenced, and detectable features were limited by the absence of alpha or paired-chain data. Several of the top co-occurrence clusters appeared to be linked to parvovirus B19, influenza, CMV and Epstein-Barr virus, according to a later analysis. Some IMGT-functional V segments, including TRBV6-2 and TRBV6-3, could not be told apart with the 87-base-pair reads, so those segments were excluded. The classifier was reported to diagnose cytomegalovirus status with high specificity and sensitivity in both the original cohort and the validation cohort. An association between a missense DCLRE1C variant and V-gene and J-gene trimming of TCR beta chains was found in a later genetic analysis and replicated in an independent cohort.

Sequenced material: PBMCs. The TCR sequence derives from a woman in her 30s in good health and CMV-seronegative. Rearrangement joined TRBV15 to TRBJ1-2; perhaps TRBD1 is the D gene, with 6 bases matching. The CDR3 region has the sequence CATSSRGAYGYTF. The nucleotide sequence is TGTGCCACCAGCAGTCGGGGGGCATATGGCTACACCTTC. The full variable domain, with segments outside the CDR3 supplied by the reference TRBV15 and TRBJ1-2 proteins, appears as DAMVIQNPRYQVTQFGKPVTLSCSQTLNHNVMYWYQQKSSQAPKLLFHYYDKDFNNEADTPDNFQSRRPNTSFCFLDIRSPGLGDTAMYLCATSSRGAYGYTFGSGTRLTVV.